Listed below are T cell receptor beta chains from one sample, sequenced in a study of blood T cells in healthy people across ages. Each CDR3 protein gets one entry after TCRdb re-called the 5' RACE reads with MiXCR. The sample shows about 800,000 distinct CDR3 sequences, 58% of them seen only once. The sample consisted of blood. The receptor source for this set is a man aged 30-40 years in good health. CDR3s include the opening cysteine and the closing phenylalanine or tryptophan. The D gene is left open where the match is weak. Clone size is not always given. Where it is, it says once, few, many or a class for expanded clones.

d_call clone_size j_call v_call cdr3_aa cdr3_nt
NA few TRBJ2-7 TRBV3-1 CASSHEGSSYEQYF TGTGCCAGCAGCCACGAGGGAAGCTCCTACGAGCAGTACTTC
TRBD2 few TRBJ2-3 TRBV28 CASSFGPSYIAGETDTQYF TGTGCCAGCAGTTTCGGTCCCTCATATATAGCGGGAGAAACAGATACGCAGTATTTT
NA NA TRBJ2-3 TRBV12-5 CASGPPDDITVATQYF TGTGCTAGTGGCCCCCCAGATGATATAACGGTAGCTACGCAGTATTTT
NA NA TRBJ2-7 TRBV20-1 CSAPRPSREQYF TGCAGTGCTCCGCGGCCCTCCCGCGAGCAGTACTTC
NA NA TRBJ1-1 TRBV6-2/TRBV6-3 CASSYRPRAEAFF TGTGCCAGCAGTTACCGCCCTAGGGCAGAAGCTTTCTTT
NA NA TRBJ2-1 TRBV6-2/TRBV6-3 CASRRVTSYNEQFF TGTGCCAGCAGACGGGTAACCTCCTACAATGAGCAGTTCTTC
NA NA TRBJ1-4 TRBV5-1 CASRASTNEKLFF TGCGCCAGCAGGGCCTCAACTAATGAAAAACTGTTTTTT
NA NA TRBJ1-1 TRBV7-9 CASSLASGPGNTEAFF TGTGCCAGCAGCTTAGCATCAGGGCCCGGGAACACTGAAGCTTTCTTT
NA NA TRBJ2-7 TRBV6-5 CASSYSTGASNEQYF TGTGCCAGCAGTTACTCGACAGGAGCGTCAAACGAGCAGTACTTC
TRBD1 NA TRBJ2-2 TRBV5-1 CASSENPNTGAGELFF TGCGCCAGCAGCGAGAACCCTAATACAGGGGCCGGGGAGCTGTTTTTT
NA NA TRBJ1-2 TRBV28 CASNTGAGGNYGYTF TGTGCCAGCAATACTGGGGCAGGAGGCAACTATGGCTACACCTTC
NA NA TRBJ1-5 TRBV6-5 CASSYSWQQPQHF TGTGCCAGCAGTTACTCGTGGCAACAGCCCCAGCATTTT
TRBD2 NA TRBJ2-3 TRBV20-1 CSARLAGAGTQYF TGCAGTGCTAGACTAGCGGGGGCTGGCACGCAGTATTTT
TRBD2 NA TRBJ2-1 TRBV4-2 CASSQPLAGRYEQFF TGTGCCAGCAGCCAACCACTAGCGGGTCGCTACGAGCAGTTCTTC
TRBD1 NA TRBJ2-7 TRBV5-8 CASSQWGDRASEQYF TGTGCCAGCAGCCAGTGGGGGGACAGGGCTTCCGAGCAGTACTTC
NA NA TRBJ2-7 TRBV11-3 CASSLGADGRYEQYF TGTGCCAGCAGCTTAGGGGCGGACGGGCGATACGAGCAGTACTTC
NA NA TRBJ1-6 TRBV7-2 CAGSLRSSGSLHF TGTGCCGGCAGCTTGAGGAGCTCCGGATCCCTCCACTTT
NA few TRBJ2-5 TRBV7-2 CASSVILWGETQYF TGTGCCAGCAGCGTTATCCTGTGGGGGGAGACCCAGTACTTC
TRBD1 NA TRBJ2-7 TRBV12-3/TRBV12-4 CASSYRDRGSEQYF TGTGCCAGCAGTTATAGGGACAGGGGATCCGAGCAGTACTTC
TRBD1 few TRBJ2-3 TRBV5-1 CASSFSGTDTDTQYF TGCGCCAGCAGCTTTTCCGGGACAGACACAGATACGCAGTATTTT
TRBD1 once TRBJ1-4 TRBV20-1 CSAIRGDRGVEKLFF TGCAGTGCTATCCGAGGGGACAGGGGGGTTGAAAAACTGTTTTTT
NA NA TRBJ2-4 TRBV7-8 CASSSTSRLEWAKNIQYF TGTGCCAGCAGCTCTACCTCACGACTAGAGTGGGCCAAAAACATTCAGTACTTC
NA few TRBJ2-3 TRBV24-1 CATSDYRSRDTQYF TGTGCCACCAGTGATTACCGGTCGAGAGATACGCAGTATTTT
NA NA TRBJ2-7 TRBV30 CACTSPGAPGGYEQYF TGTGCCTGTACAAGCCCAGGGGCCCCTGGTGGGTACGAGCAGTACTTC
NA NA TRBJ2-3 TRBV7-2 CASNQAVNPDTQYF TGTGCCAGCAACCAAGCCGTTAACCCAGATACGCAGTATTTT
NA NA TRBJ1-6 TRBV7-2 CASSSGLSPLHF TGTGCCAGCAGCTCGGGTCTTTCACCCCTCCACTTT
NA few TRBJ2-3 TRBV25-1 CASSESNRDLYTDTQYF TGTGCCAGCAGTGAGTCAAACAGGGATCTCTACACAGATACGCAGTATTTT
TRBD2 NA TRBJ2-5 TRBV2 CASSGLAGEGETQYF TGTGCCAGCAGCGGACTAGCGGGGGAAGGAGAGACCCAGTACTTC
TRBD2 NA TRBJ2-1 TRBV5-1 CASSPQTSGGFGEQFF TGCGCCAGCAGCCCCCAGACTAGCGGGGGTTTTGGTGAGCAGTTCTTC
NA few TRBJ2-1 TRBV7-2 CASSPVGSSYNEQFF TGTGCCAGCAGCCCAGTGGGCAGCTCCTACAATGAGCAGTTCTTC
TRBD2 few TRBJ2-5 TRBV6-1 CASRSVSGRYETQYF TGTGCCAGCAGGTCTGTTAGCGGGAGGTACGAGACCCAGTACTTC
NA few TRBJ2-1 TRBV24-1 CATSDRTGSSYNEQFF TGTGCCACCAGTGATCGGACGGGAAGCTCCTACAATGAGCAGTTCTTC
NA NA TRBJ2-1 TRBV3-1 CASSHFGEKQFF TGTGCCAGCAGCCATTTCGGTGAAAAGCAGTTCTTC
NA NA TRBJ2-3 TRBV28 CATERASTDTQYF TGTGCCACCGAGAGGGCTAGCACAGATACGCAGTATTTT
NA NA TRBJ2-3 TRBV2 CASVRAGSTDTQYF TGTGCCAGCGTGAGGGCGGGGAGCACAGATACGCAGTATTTT
NA NA TRBJ2-5 TRBV29-1 CSVLFSGVETQYF TGCAGCGTTCTGTTTTCCGGTGTCGAGACCCAGTACTTC
TRBD2 few TRBJ2-7 TRBV27 CASSLFAGGKRIYEQYF TGTGCCAGCAGTTTATTTGCGGGAGGTAAAAGAATCTACGAGCAGTACTTC
NA NA TRBJ1-1 TRBV12-3/TRBV12-4 CASGWGIVNTEAFF TGTGCCAGCGGTTGGGGGATAGTGAACACTGAAGCTTTCTTT
NA many TRBJ2-4 TRBV7-9 CASSLQRGGTENIQYF TGTGCCAGCAGCCTCCAACGAGGAGGGACTGAAAACATTCAGTACTTC
TRBD1 NA TRBJ2-2 TRBV12-3/TRBV12-4 CASRPTGTGELFF TGTGCCAGCAGACCGACAGGGACCGGGGAGCTGTTTTTT
NA few TRBJ1-2 TRBV4-2 CASSQGTDYGYTF TGTGCCAGCAGCCAAGGGACAGACTATGGCTACACCTTC
NA NA TRBJ2-6 TRBV7-9 CAGSFPRLGANVLTF TGTGCCGGCAGCTTTCCTCGTCTGGGGGCCAACGTCCTGACTTTC
NA NA TRBJ1-2 TRBV29-1 CSVGRGINYGYTF TGCAGCGTTGGGCGGGGAATTAACTATGGCTACACCTTC
NA many TRBJ2-3 TRBV29-1 CSVGGIGTDTQYF TGCAGCGTGGGGGGAATTGGTACAGATACGCAGTATTTT